These 2 T cell receptor beta chains were all obtained from the same sample, sequenced in a study of cytomegalovirus exposure and HLA in healthy donors. The PCR had 60 Vbeta and 13 Jbeta primers. The data were produced by immunoSEQ multiplex PCR, yet TCRdb's version contains in-frame clones alone and is incomplete. Recorded for this sample: some 150,000 clones. Sequenced material: PBMCs. The receptors shown here come from a woman aged 18-30 years in good health and CMV-seronegative.

This chain joins TRBV19 and TRBJ2-3; the D gene is possibly TRBD2 (9 bases). The CDR3 loop spans 18 amino acids. CDR1 and CDR2 (germline): LNHDA, SQIVND (reference sequence). V was shortened by 5 bases and J by 0 bases, with 21 bases between the two germline ends. The CDR3 DNA sequence: TGTGCCAGTAGTCCCCACAGGGGGAGCGGGAGGAGCACAGATACGCAGTATTTT. Residues: CASSPHRGSGRSTDTQYF.

With respect to this clone: At one boundary the junction diverges from the germline segment, which might be a read error. This CDR3 is also generated by other DNA sequences in the sample. This chain connects TRBV6-5 to TRBJ1-2; 12 bases are a match to TRBD1. Germline lookup yields CDR1 MNHEY and CDR2 SVGAGI. The CDR3 length is 15 residues. For the CDR3, the DNA is TGCGCCAGCAGCCCTCCTGCCGGGACAGGGGGCCGCTACACCTTC. Translated: CASSPPAGTGGRYTF.